The clone carrying this TCR beta chain was detected a few times. Its antigen is undetermined. This specimen comes from a study of identical twins. Study results and caveats: The study reached conclusions through statistical analysis that was cross-sectional, not following the same donors.

Template switching added a universal primer binding site, and final cDNA carried unique molecular identifiers. Using its own MiXCR run on the 5' RACE reads, TCRdb lists one record per CDR3 protein. The sample yields some 690,000 distinct CDR3 sequences, about 20% seen once. The CDR3 spans 14 residues. V lost 0 bases and J lost 5, with 9 bases in between. The germline V gene encodes CDR1 MNHEY and CDR2 SVGAGI. These data also formed part of another study, on T cells expressing NK-cell markers. In that study: HCMV serostatus: seven of eight sequenced donors positive, one negative. About 6 donors had dominant NKG2C+ clonotypes that comprised roughly 1.0-8% of their CD8+ T cells.

The clonotype originates from a woman younger than 30 in good health. Sequenced material: PBMCs. The chain couples TRBV6-5 to TRBJ2-3; no reliable D call. CDR3 coding DNA: TGTGCCAGCAGTTACTCGCACGAAGGAGATACGCAGTATTTT. Protein: CASSYSHEGDTQYF.